These 28 T cell receptor beta chains came from one sample sequenced in a study of shared clonotypes between healthy human individuals. Assay used: immunoSEQ multiplex PCR; TCRdb lists only in-frame clones, some missing. Altogether 2 million to 2.5 million clones are present, over 85% being singletons, with the ten largest covering around 0.4%. The specimen sequenced was naive CD4+ T cells from PBMCs. Subset: CD45RA+ positively selected. The receptor set was obtained from a man younger than 35 in good health. Some clones in this sample may be carry-over from other donors' samples.

The chain links TRBV2 to TRBJ1-2; 9 bases are shared with TRBD1. The length of the CDR3 is 16 residues. V was pared by 6 bases and J by 6 bases, with 14 bases of the junction left unmatched. In germline, CDR1 is SNHLY, CDR2 FYNNEI. For the CDR3, the DNA is TGTGCCAGCAGCATGGGTTTGGGACAGGGAGCAGATGGCTACACCTTC. Protein sequence: CASSMGLGQGADGYTF.

The chain carries TRBV19 and TRBJ1-5; 9 bases map to TRBD1. CDR1 and CDR2 (germline): LNHDA, SQIVND (reference sequence). The CDR3 has 13 residues. After removal of 6 bases from V and 6 bases from J, the junction contained 3 bases not matched to a gene. The CDR3 bases are TGTGCCAGTAGACAGGGGGCCAGTCAGCCCCAGCATTTT. Protein product: CASRQGASQPQHF.

The chain has TRBV7-3 and TRBJ2-1; 7 bases fit TRBD2. J gave up 10 bases and V 5 bases, and 5 bases lay outside the gene matches. The CDR3 totals 12 residues. The V gene's germline CDR1 is SGHTA and CDR2 FQGTGA. The CDR3 sequence: CASSKREGEQFF. CDR3 nucleotide sequence: TGTGCCAGCAGCAAAAGGGAGGGGGAGCAGTTCTTC. Full variable domain (remainder filled in from reference TRBV7-3 and TRBJ2-1): GAGVSQTPSNKVTEKGKYVELRCDPISGHTALYWYRQSLGQGPEFLIYFQGTGAADDSGLPNDRFFAVRPEGSVSTLKIQRTERGDSAVYLCASSKREGEQFFGPGTRLTVL.

This rearrangement joins TRBV18 to TRBJ2-5; 14 nucleotides agree with TRBD2. The J segment lost 5 bases and the V segment lost 3 bases, leaving 8 bases of the junction unmatched. Germline-derived CDR1 and CDR2 are KGHSH and LQKENI. This CDR3 is built from 17 residues. CDR3 DNA: TGTGCCAGCTCACCGACTAGCGGGAGGGCATTCGGGGAGACCCAGTACTTC. Protein: CASSPTSGRAFGETQYF.

This chain uses TRBV4-2 with TRBJ2-1, with D unresolved. The V gene lost 1 base and the J gene lost 5 bases, with 6 bases spanning the gap. Germline-derived CDR1 and CDR2 are LGHNA and YNFKEQ. CDR3 length: 13 residues. CDR3 in amino acids: CASSQGPNNEQFF. CDR3 bases: TGTGCCAGCAGCCAAGGACCCAACAATGAGCAGTTCTTC.

The CDR3 sequence: CASSSKTDRGTDTQYF. The CDR3 region has the DNA TGTGCCAGCAGCTCCAAGACCGACAGGGGCACAGATACGCAGTATTTT. V is TRBV5-4 and J is TRBJ2-3; TRBD1 matches 7 bases. V lost 3 bases, J lost 1 base, and 8 bases stayed unmatched. CDR1 is SGHNT and CDR2 is YYREEE in the germline V gene (reference sequence). The length of the CDR3 is 16 residues.

The V and J genes are TRBV9 and TRBJ2-7; TRBD1 or TRBD2 may be the D gene (6 bases each). Germline loops: CDR1 SGDLS, CDR2 YYNGEE. V was pared by 0 bases and J by 5 bases, with 12 bases between. The CDR3 length is 14 residues. The CDR3 DNA reads TGTGCCAGCAGCGTAGACGTGGGGGGCCACGAGCAGTACTTC. Its protein product is CASSVDVGGHEQYF. Using reference TRBV9 and TRBJ2-7 for the parts outside the CDR3, the full variable domain is DSGVTQTPKHLITATGQRVTLRCSPRSGDLSVYWYQQSLDQGLQFLIQYYNGEERAKGNILERFSAQQFPDLHSELNLSSLELGDSALYFCASSVDVGGHEQYFGPGTRLTVT.

This clone was counted between two and nine times. This chain links TRBV7-3 with TRBJ1-2; no clear D gene. With 1 base removed from V and 8 bases from J, the gap between germline ends came to 11 bases. CDR3 length equals 13 residues. Germline values: CDR1 SGHTA, CDR2 FQGTGA. The CDR3 protein is CASSLNSNSGYTF. CDR3 nucleotides: TGTGCCAGCAGCTTAAATTCCAACTCGGGCTACACCTTC.

This clone was seen a single time. The rearrangement uses TRBV29-1 and TRBJ1-2, with D tentatively TRBD1 (6 bases). Trimming stripped 5 bases from V and 4 bases from J, with 14 bases between. Looked up from germline, CDR1 is SQVTM and CDR2 is ANQGSEA. The CDR3 length is 13 residues. The CDR3 loop is CSVFRDKGYGYTF. Here the CDR3 DNA reads TGCAGCGTTTTCCGGGACAAGGGCTATGGCTACACCTTC.

The chain joins TRBV5-1 to TRBJ1-5; no clear D gene. V shed 2 bases and J shed 0 bases, with 9 bases lying between them. Germline assignment: CDR1 SGHRS and CDR2 YFSETQ. The CDR3 is 15 residues long. The CDR3 is CASSFDNYSNQPQHF. In nucleotides, the CDR3 is TGCGCCAGCAGCTTTGACAACTATAGCAATCAGCCCCAGCATTTT.

This chain connects TRBV25-1 to TRBJ2-7; D is unresolved. V lost 4 bases to trimming and J lost 5 bases, with 21 bases between them. The germline CDR1 and CDR2 sequences are MGHDK and SYGVNS. The CDR3 is 16 residues long. DNA for the CDR3: TGTGCCAGCAGTGGTTCGGTCCTTTTAAGGTCCCACGAGCAGTACTTC. This sequence encodes CASSGSVLLRSHEQYF.

This rearrangement joins TRBV5-1 to TRBJ1-5; no firm D call. V lost 0 bases, J lost 9 bases, and 19 bases lay in between. CDR1 SGHRS and CDR2 YFSETQ come from the germline V gene. The CDR3 is made up of 16 amino acids. CDR3 sequence (DNA): TGCGCCAGCAGCTTGGATGGCGGCAACTATCAGGCGCCCCAGCATTTT. Protein: CASSLDGGNYQAPQHF.

V usage is TRBV7-8 and J usage is TRBJ2-1; a weak D match, TRBD1 (6 bases). Trimming removed 5 bases at V and 3 bases at J, with 14 bases between. This CDR3 region has 15 residues. Germline V gene data show CDR1 as SGHVS and CDR2 as FQNEAQ. The CDR3 loop is CASSPTGTGYNEQFF. CDR3 DNA: TGTGCCAGCAGCCCCACAGGGACGGGCTACAATGAGCAGTTCTTC.

CDR3 region: CASSQSPRQGSETQYF. The CDR3 DNA reads TGTGCCAGCAGCCAATCGCCCAGACAGGGGTCAGAGACCCAGTACTTC. The chain carries TRBV7-3 and TRBJ2-5; 8 bases align to TRBD1. The V gene's germline CDR1 is SGHTA and CDR2 FQGTGA. This CDR3 spans 16 amino acids. V shed 5 bases, J shed 4 bases, and the junction held 12 bases outside the gene matches.

The gene calls are TRBV19 and TRBJ2-6, with 9 nucleotides matching TRBD1. This CDR3 is 18 amino acids long. Per germline, CDR1 LNHDA and CDR2 SQIVND (reference sequence). With 4 bases clipped from V and 4 bases from J, the junction kept 11 bases outside the gene matches. In DNA, the CDR3 is TGTGCCAGTAGTACCGGTCCCGGGACAGGGTCCGGGGCCAACGTCCTGACTTTC. It codes for CASSTGPGTGSGANVLTF.

This clone has a handful of counts. V usage is TRBV28 and J usage is TRBJ2-1; no definite D call. With 6 bases removed from V and 9 bases from J, the gap between germline ends came to 15 bases. Germline CDR1 and CDR2: MDHEN and SYDVKM. CDR3 length equals 13 residues. For the CDR3, the DNA is TGTGCCAGCAGCCCGCCCCCGGTGGGTGAGCAGTTCTTC. As protein: CASSPPPVGEQFF.

The chain employs TRBV4-1 and TRBJ2-1; D possibly corresponds to TRBD2 (5 bases). The CDR3 has 17 amino acids. Germline V gives CDR1 MGHRA, CDR2 YSYEKL. Trimming left V 2 bases short and J 0 bases short, with 14 bases between. This CDR3 is CASSQSSGVPSYNEQFF. The CDR3 coding sequence is TGCGCCAGCAGCCAAAGCTCCGGGGTCCCCTCCTACAATGAGCAGTTCTTC.

This sequence joins TRBV28 and TRBJ1-3; the match to TRBD1 covers 7 bases. CDR3 length: 15 amino acids. Germline loops: CDR1 MDHEN, CDR2 SYDVKM. After removal of 6 bases from V and 6 bases from J, the junction contained 11 bases not matched to a gene. The DNA of the CDR3 is TGTGCCAGCAGCATAGGGACAGCCCTTTCAAACACCATATATTTT. As protein: CASSIGTALSNTIYF.

This chain links TRBV5-1 with TRBJ2-1; D unresolved. V was shortened by 0 bases and J by 9 bases, with 13 bases between the two germline ends. Germline V lookup: CDR1 SGHRS, CDR2 YFSETQ. CDR3 size: 14 residues. CDR3 nucleotides: TGCGCCAGCAGCTTGGCCGAATCAGCCGTTGAGCAGTTCTTC. Amino acid sequence: CASSLAESAVEQFF.

V gene TRBV28 combines with J gene TRBJ2-7; 9 bases align to TRBD1. The length of the CDR3 is 12 residues. The ends lost 10 bases at V and 3 bases at J; junction bases unmatched: 4. Germline assignment: CDR1 MDHEN and CDR2 SYDVKM. The CDR3: CATRQGGYEQYF. The CDR3 DNA reads TGTGCCACCCGACAGGGGGGCTACGAGCAGTACTTC.

This clone was seen just once. This chain connects TRBV7-9 to TRBJ1-5, with TRBD1 identical over 7 bases. The germline V gene encodes CDR1 SEHNR and CDR2 FQNEAQ (reference sequence). This CDR3 contains 16 residues. The trim removed 5 bases at V and 2 bases at J, leaving 9 bases unmatched. The CDR3 protein is CASSPGGGAGNQPQHF. CDR3 sequence (DNA): TGTGCCAGCAGCCCAGGGGGGGGCGCTGGCAATCAGCCCCAGCATTTT.

CDR3 residues: CASGMTGHGELFF. CDR3 bases: TGTGCCAGCGGGATGACAGGGCACGGGGAGCTGTTTTTT. V usage is TRBV2 and J usage is TRBJ2-2; 7 nucleotides align to TRBD1. This CDR3 has 13 amino acids. V dropped 8 bases and J dropped 7; count of bases not matched to a gene: 7. Germline CDR1 reads SNHLY; CDR2 reads FYNNEI.

The count of this clone is one. The V gene is TRBV19, the J gene TRBJ1-1, with a possible D match to TRBD1 (5 bases). The CDR3 spans 15 residues. Deletions cut 6 bases from V and 3 bases from J, with 17 bases between. From germline, CDR1 is LNHDA and CDR2 SQIVND (reference sequence). The chain's CDR3 is CASRRGYQGDTEAFF. The DNA of the CDR3 is TGTGCCAGTAGACGCGGATACCAAGGGGACACTGAAGCTTTCTTT.

V gene TRBV6-5 combines with J gene TRBJ2-7; D is perhaps TRBD1 (5 bases). Trimming took off 5 bases at V and 5 bases at J, with 10 bases between the two ends. From germline, CDR1 is MNHEY and CDR2 SVGAGI. There are 12 residues in the CDR3. This CDR3 is CASSRGKDEQYF. CDR3 DNA: TGTGCCAGCAGTAGGGGAAAGGACGAGCAGTACTTC.

The gene calls are TRBV28 and TRBJ1-4; D uncertain. Germline V lookup: CDR1 MDHEN, CDR2 SYDVKM. With 1 base removed from V and 0 bases from J, the gap between germline ends came to 12 bases. CDR3 length: 17 amino acids. The CDR3 region has the DNA TGTGCCAGCAGTTTATACCGCGGGGTAGCAACTAATGAAAAACTGTTTTTT. This translates into CASSLYRGVATNEKLFF.

This chain links TRBV2 with TRBJ2-2, with unresolved D. V was trimmed by 7 bases and J by 1 base, leaving 4 bases between them. From germline, CDR1 is SNHLY and CDR2 FYNNEI. The CDR3 sequence is 12 residues long. CDR3 region: CASIENTGELFF. CDR3 DNA sequence: TGTGCCAGCATAGAGAACACCGGGGAGCTGTTTTTT.

The rearrangement uses TRBV4-1 and TRBJ2-1, with a tentative D call TRBD1 (6 bases). Trimming took off 0 bases at V and 4 bases at J, with 25 bases between the two ends. CDR1 and CDR2 from the germline V gene are MGHRA and YSYEKL. This CDR3 is built from 20 residues. The CDR3 loop is CASSQDQGKFGLLLYNEQFF. The CDR3 nucleotides read TGCGCCAGCAGCCAAGATCAGGGGAAATTCGGACTCCTCTTGTACAATGAGCAGTTCTTC.

This chain links TRBV4-1 with TRBJ2-7, with TRBD2 as a possible D gene (5 bases). This CDR3 is 16 amino acids long. V shed 0 bases and J shed 2 bases, with 14 bases lying between them. Germline V CDR1 and CDR2: MGHRA, YSYEKL. CDR3 sequence reads: CASSQDEVGNAYEQYF. Written as DNA, the CDR3 is TGCGCCAGCAGCCAAGATGAAGTCGGGAACGCCTACGAGCAGTACTTC.